A single sample is the source of the 19 T cell receptor beta chains below, sequenced in a study of cytomegalovirus exposure and HLA in healthy donors. A multiplex PCR was run with 60 Vbeta primers and 13 Jbeta primers. Sequencing used immunoSEQ multiplex PCR; TCRdb keeps in-frame clones, though not all of them. The specimen's table records 130,000 or so clones. The source material was PBMCs. Receptors originate from a man aged 18-30 years in good health and CMV-seronegative.

J is TRBJ2-7 and V is TRBV28; maybe TRBD2 (5 bases). This CDR3 region has 13 residues. Per germline, CDR1 MDHEN and CDR2 SYDVKM. Trimming removed 7 bases at V and 2 bases at J, with 12 bases between. The CDR3 nucleotides read TGTGCCAGCATCCGGGGAGCAGCCTACGAGCAGTACTTC. It codes for CASIRGAAYEQYF.

The V call is TRBV15, the J call TRBJ2-1; D is unresolved. CDR1 and CDR2 from the germline V gene are LNHNV and YYDKDF (reference sequence). CDR3 length equals 14 residues. Trimming removed 0 bases at V and 2 bases at J, with 5 bases between. The CDR3 bases are TGTGCCACCAGCAGAGATTCTACCTACAATGAGCAGTTCTTC. Its protein is CATSRDSTYNEQFF.

V gene TRBV28 combines with J gene TRBJ2-5, with TRBD2 matching over 8 bases. The germline V gene has CDR1 MDHEN and CDR2 SYDVKM. The CDR3 consists of 13 residues. V lost 5 bases, J lost 5 bases, and 4 bases stayed unmatched. CDR3 region: CASSTGGVETQYF. As DNA, the CDR3 is TGTGCCAGCAGTACCGGGGGGGTTGAGACCCAGTACTTC.

The chain uses TRBV2 and TRBJ1-2; the D gene is possibly TRBD1 (5 bases). The V end was cut by 7 bases, the J end by 4 bases, with 13 bases between. This CDR3 region has 13 residues. CDR1 is SNHLY, CDR2 FYNNEI, per germline. CDR3 protein: CASTYTRAYGYTF. The CDR3 DNA is TGTGCCAGCACATATACCAGGGCCTATGGCTACACCTTC.

This sequence joins TRBV13 and TRBJ2-3, with D possibly matching TRBD1 (6 bases). The CDR3 runs 15 residues. The ends were cut back, 2 bases at V and 1 base at J, with 10 bases in the middle. Germline V gene lookup returns CDR1 PRHDT and CDR2 FYEKMQ (reference sequence). The CDR3 nucleotides are TGTGCCAGCAGCTTACAGGGGACCCGCACAGATACGCAGTATTTT. Translating gives CASSLQGTRTDTQYF.

V usage is TRBV7-3 and J usage is TRBJ1-5; TRBD1 matches 8 bases. Germline CDR1 reads SGHTA; CDR2 reads FQGTGA. V shed 2 bases, J shed 4 bases, and the junction held 7 bases outside the gene matches. This CDR3 is built from 16 residues. For the CDR3, the DNA is TGTGCCAGCAGCTTATGGGGACAGGCCAAAAATCAGCCCCAGCATTTT. It codes for CASSLWGQAKNQPQHF.

The chain recombines TRBV27 with TRBJ2-3, with D possibly being TRBD2 (5 bases). Germline CDR1 and CDR2: MNHEY and SMNVEV (reference sequence). Deletions cut 7 bases from V and 0 bases from J, with 20 bases between. The CDR3 spans 17 residues. CDR3 in amino acids: CASIPKGDRLSTDTQYF. CDR3 sequence (DNA): TGTGCCAGCATTCCCAAGGGAGACCGGCTTAGCACAGATACGCAGTATTTT.

The CDR3, as DNA: TGCGCCAGCAGCCAATTGGTGGGGAGGGTTCAGTACTTC. Protein: CASSQLVGRVQYF. The V gene is TRBV4-1, the J gene TRBJ2-4; 7 bases match TRBD2. Germline values: CDR1 MGHRA, CDR2 YSYEKL. Losses at the gene ends were 2 bases for V and 11 bases for J; bases not matched to a gene: 6. This CDR3 comprises 13 residues.

V usage is TRBV4-3 and J usage is TRBJ2-1, with 9 bases that match TRBD1. The CDR3 totals 15 residues. Germline V gene data show CDR1 as LGHNA and CDR2 as YSLEER. V trimming: 2 bases; J trimming: 9 bases; junction bases outside the gene matches: 8. The CDR3: CASSQNPTGGSEQFF. CDR3 sequence (DNA): TGCGCCAGCAGCCAAAACCCAACAGGGGGCAGTGAGCAGTTCTTC.

The chain has TRBV11-3 and TRBJ1-1; TRBD1 is a possible D gene (6 bases). CDR3 length equals 15 residues. Germline values: CDR1 SGHNT, CDR2 YENEEA. Trimming took off 5 bases at V and 0 bases at J, with 13 bases between the two ends. CDR3 sequence (DNA): TGTGCCAGCAGCCGATATGACAGGATGAACACTGAAGCTTTCTTT. As protein: CASSRYDRMNTEAFF.

The chain couples TRBV28 to TRBJ1-2; maybe TRBD1 (6 bases). V lost 4 bases to trimming and J lost 4 bases, with 13 bases between them. This CDR3 has 14 amino acids. CDR1 and CDR2 (germline): MDHEN, SYDVKM. In DNA form, the CDR3 reads TGTGCCAGCAGTTCCGGGCAGGGGTTCTATGGCTACACCTTC. Encoded protein: CASSSGQGFYGYTF.

The V call is TRBV7-9, the J call TRBJ1-1, with D possibly matching TRBD1 (6 bases). This CDR3 has 15 amino acids. The V end lost 4 bases, the J end lost 3 bases, and 15 bases lay between the germline ends. Germline V gene sequence: CDR1 SEHNR, CDR2 FQNEAQ (reference sequence). CDR3 nucleotides: TGTGCCAGCAGCTACACACAGGGTGGGCACACTGAAGCTTTCTTT. Protein: CASSYTQGGHTEAFF.

The chain uses TRBV21-1 and TRBJ2-7; TRBD2, as called in the table, went unchecked against the DNA. TRBV21-1 is termed a pseudogene. The CDR3 extends over 13 amino acids. For the CDR3, the DNA is TGTGCCAGCAGCAAGAAGCCACCCTACGAGCAGTACTTC. As protein: CASSKKPPYEQYF.

The J gene is TRBJ1-2, the V gene TRBV23-1; D perhaps matches TRBD1 (6 bases). TRBV23-1 is sorted into the ORF group, with uncertain function. Trimming stripped 7 bases from V and 4 bases from J, with 16 bases between. This CDR3 spans 14 amino acids. This chain's CDR3 is CASTDTGGGYGYTF. Here the CDR3 DNA reads TGCGCCAGCACCGATACGGGAGGGGGCTATGGCTACACCTTC.

The gene calls are TRBV5-4 and TRBJ2-7, with D possibly being TRBD2 (5 bases). Germline V gene lookup returns CDR1 SGHNT and CDR2 YYREEE (reference sequence). Trimming took 1 base from V and 2 from J, leaving 13 bases between them. CDR3 length: 15 amino acids. CDR3 loop: CASSLLNGLTYEQYF. The CDR3 DNA reads as TGTGCCAGCAGCTTGTTGAACGGACTCACCTACGAGCAGTACTTC.

The chain combines TRBV6-1 with TRBJ2-6, with D possibly being TRBD1 (6 bases). V lost 4 bases and J lost 3, with 10 bases in between. CDR1 is MNHNS, CDR2 SASEGT, per germline. There are 15 residues in the CDR3. CDR3 amino acids: CASSVNRVGANVLTF. CDR3 nucleotide sequence: TGTGCCAGCAGTGTCAACAGGGTTGGGGCCAACGTCCTGACTTTC.

The V call is TRBV10-3, the J call TRBJ2-1; TRBD2 agrees at 9 bases. The CDR3 extends over 16 amino acids. With 6 bases clipped from V and 10 bases from J, the junction kept 16 bases outside the gene matches. Germline V gene sequence: CDR1 ENHRY, CDR2 SYGVKD. CDR3 DNA: TGTGCCATCAGGACCCACGCGGGAGGGAGTATTGGGGAGCAGTTCTTC. Protein product: CAIRTHAGGSIGEQFF.

The V call is TRBV7-6, the J call TRBJ2-2, with 7 positions matching TRBD2. CDR3 length equals 17 residues. J was trimmed by 4 bases and V by 6 bases; bases with no gene match: 14. From germline, CDR1 is SGHVS and CDR2 FNYEAQ. The CDR3 sequence is CASSHRRGGGSTGELFF. The CDR3 DNA follows: TGTGCCAGCAGTCACCGCCGGGGCGGGGGTTCCACCGGGGAGCTGTTTTTT.

J is TRBJ2-7 and V is TRBV27; 8 bases map to TRBD1. Germline V CDR1 and CDR2: MNHEY, SMNVEV (reference sequence). This CDR3 spans 16 amino acids. The V gene end was trimmed by 4 bases and the J gene end by 7 bases; junction bases not matched to a gene: 15. The CDR3 protein is CASSSRTGRYEGEQYF. The CDR3 DNA reads TGTGCCAGCAGTTCTAGGACAGGGCGCTACGAGGGTGAGCAGTACTTC.